This TCR beta chain was sequenced in a study of CD8+CD57+ T cells in acquired aplastic anemia. Turning to the study itself: Yields of DNA that came from sorted CD4+ and CD8+ cells averaged about 3.3 ug. Healthy donors yielded about 10.8 million CD4+ cell reads on average. Regarding the study as a whole: The same twenty-nine CD8+ CDR3 sequences occurred in patients and in controls.

This clonotype was counted between two and nine times. Antigen: not known. The germline CDR1 and CDR2 sequences are MNHEY and SVGEGT. V was pared by 0 bases and J by 6 bases, with 12 bases between. The CDR3 is made up of 14 amino acids. Genomic DNA, serving as template, underwent TCR beta VDJ and CDR3 profiling. TCRdb processed the reads anew with MiXCR; each CDR3 protein has one entry. The sample records 200,000 to 250,000 distinct CDR3 sequences, about 37% being singletons. The V call is TRBV6-2 or TRBV6-3, the J call TRBJ2-7; D is uncertain. The source of this sequence is a human donor in good health, serving as a control. Sample: sorted CD4+, CD8+, or CD8+CD57+ T cells (not recorded which) from PBMCs. The CDR3 protein is CASSYSWKGTEQYF. As DNA, the CDR3 is TGTGCCAGCAGTTACTCATGGAAAGGCACCGAGCAGTACTTC.